This T cell receptor beta chain was obtained from a study of blood T cell repertoires in COVID-19. In the study overall: Researchers got acute and convalescent COVID-19 samples from the United States, Italy and Spain. PBMCs, B-cell-depleted T cells, or T cells provided the cDNA or gDNA that made up the material.

CDR1 and CDR2 (germline): MNHEY, SVGAGI. The CDR3 contains 16 residues. The junction had 4 bases not matched to a gene; V was cut back by 1 base and J by 5 bases. This clone was seen only a few times. Under the authors' procedure: From reference gene primer amplification, estimates of nucleated cell counts were derived. Clones were sequenced by immunoSEQ multiplex PCR, and TCRdb holds only the in-frame ones, with some missing. The V and J calls and the clone size are those of that table, but D and trimming were determined from the DNA. The table shows 110,000 to 150,000 clones, with approximately 81% occurring only once.

This TCR was recovered from a human donor in a cohort sampled during active COVID-19. The chain joins TRBV6-5 to TRBJ2-3, with 12 bases lining up with TRBD2. Sequenced sample: peripheral blood. The CDR3 bases are TGTGCCAGCAGTTACTTCCTAGCGGGAGGGGGAGATACGCAGTATTTT. It encodes CASSYFLAGGGDTQYF.